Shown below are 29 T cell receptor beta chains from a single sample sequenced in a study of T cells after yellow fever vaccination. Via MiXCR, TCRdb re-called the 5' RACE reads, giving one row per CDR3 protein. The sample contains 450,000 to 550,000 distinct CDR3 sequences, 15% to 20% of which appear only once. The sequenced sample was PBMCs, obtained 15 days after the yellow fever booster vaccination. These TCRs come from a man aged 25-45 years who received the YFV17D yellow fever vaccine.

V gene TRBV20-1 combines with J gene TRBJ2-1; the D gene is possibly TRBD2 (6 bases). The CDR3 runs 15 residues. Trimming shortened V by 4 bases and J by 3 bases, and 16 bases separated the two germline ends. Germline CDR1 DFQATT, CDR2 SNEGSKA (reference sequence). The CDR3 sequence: CSATPPREFYNEQFF. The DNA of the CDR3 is TGCAGTGCTACACCCCCTCGGGAGTTCTACAATGAGCAGTTCTTC.

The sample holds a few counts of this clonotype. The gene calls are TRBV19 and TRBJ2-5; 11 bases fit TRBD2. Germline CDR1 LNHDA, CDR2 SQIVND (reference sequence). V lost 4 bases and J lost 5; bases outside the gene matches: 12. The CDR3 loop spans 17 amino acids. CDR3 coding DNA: TGTGCCAGTAGTACCCCGCTACTAGCGGGAGCAAGGGAGACCCAGTACTTC. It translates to CASSTPLLAGARETQYF.

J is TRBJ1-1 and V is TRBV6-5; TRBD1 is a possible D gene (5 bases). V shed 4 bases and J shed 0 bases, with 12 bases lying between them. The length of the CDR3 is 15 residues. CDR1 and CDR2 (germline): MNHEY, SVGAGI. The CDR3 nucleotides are TGTGCCAGCAGTTCCCCGGGACCCATGAACACTGAAGCTTTCTTT. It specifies CASSSPGPMNTEAFF.

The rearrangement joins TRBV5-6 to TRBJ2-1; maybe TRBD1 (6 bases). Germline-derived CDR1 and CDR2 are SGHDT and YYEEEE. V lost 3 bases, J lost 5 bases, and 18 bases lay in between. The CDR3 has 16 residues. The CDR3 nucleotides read TGTGCCAGCAGCTACTCAGGGGCGTCGTCTGACAATGAGCAGTTCTTC. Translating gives CASSYSGASSDNEQFF.

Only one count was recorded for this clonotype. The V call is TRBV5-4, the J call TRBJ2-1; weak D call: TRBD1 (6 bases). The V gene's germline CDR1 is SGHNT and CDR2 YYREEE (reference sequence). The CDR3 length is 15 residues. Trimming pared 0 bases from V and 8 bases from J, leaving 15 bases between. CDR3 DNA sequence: TGTGCCAGCAGCTTGGGGGGCCGAGGGGGTGATGAGCAGTTCTTC. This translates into CASSLGGRGGDEQFF.

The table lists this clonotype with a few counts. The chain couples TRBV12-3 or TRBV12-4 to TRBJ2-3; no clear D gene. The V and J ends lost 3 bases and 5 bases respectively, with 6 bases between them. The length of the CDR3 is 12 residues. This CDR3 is CASSLRRDTQYF. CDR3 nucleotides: TGTGCCAGCAGTTTGAGGAGAGATACGCAGTATTTT.

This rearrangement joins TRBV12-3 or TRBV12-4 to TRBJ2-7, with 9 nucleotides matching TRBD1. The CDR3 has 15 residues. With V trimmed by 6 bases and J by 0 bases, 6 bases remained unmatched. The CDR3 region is CASSPGQGASYEQYF. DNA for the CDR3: TGTGCCAGCAGCCCGGGACAGGGAGCCTCCTACGAGCAGTACTTC.

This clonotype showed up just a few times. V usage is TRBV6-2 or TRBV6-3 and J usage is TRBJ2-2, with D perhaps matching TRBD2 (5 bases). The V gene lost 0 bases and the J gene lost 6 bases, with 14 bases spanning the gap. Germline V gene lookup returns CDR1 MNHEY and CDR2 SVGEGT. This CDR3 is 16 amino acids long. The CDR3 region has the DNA TGTGCCAGCAGTTACTCGCGCCTAGCTTTTCCCGGGGAGCTGTTTTTT. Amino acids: CASSYSRLAFPGELFF.

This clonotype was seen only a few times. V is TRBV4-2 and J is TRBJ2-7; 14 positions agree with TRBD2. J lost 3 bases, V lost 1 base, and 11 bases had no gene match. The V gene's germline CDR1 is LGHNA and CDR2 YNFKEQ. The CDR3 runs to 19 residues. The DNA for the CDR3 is TGTGCCAGCAGCCAAGTTCTTCGAGGACTAGCGGGAGGAGACTACGAGCAGTACTTC. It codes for CASSQVLRGLAGGDYEQYF.

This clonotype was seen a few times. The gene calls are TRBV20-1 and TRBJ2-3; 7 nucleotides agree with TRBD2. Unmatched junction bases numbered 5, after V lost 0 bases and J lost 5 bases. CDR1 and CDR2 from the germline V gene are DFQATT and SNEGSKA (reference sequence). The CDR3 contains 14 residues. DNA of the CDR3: TGCAGTGCTAGAGATCCAGCGGGGAAAGATACGCAGTATTTT. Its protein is CSARDPAGKDTQYF.

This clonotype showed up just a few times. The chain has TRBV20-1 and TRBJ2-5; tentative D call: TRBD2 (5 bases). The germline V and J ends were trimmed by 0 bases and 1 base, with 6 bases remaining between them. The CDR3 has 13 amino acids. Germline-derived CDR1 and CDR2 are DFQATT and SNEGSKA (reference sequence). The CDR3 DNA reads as TGCAGTGCTAGAGATGAGGGCCAAGAGACCCAGTACTTC. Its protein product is CSARDEGQETQYF.

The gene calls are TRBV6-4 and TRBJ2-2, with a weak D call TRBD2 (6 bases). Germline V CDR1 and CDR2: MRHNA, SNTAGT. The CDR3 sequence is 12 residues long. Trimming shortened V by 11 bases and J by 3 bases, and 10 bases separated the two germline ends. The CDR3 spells CARREYTGELFF. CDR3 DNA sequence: TGTGCCCGACGGGAGTACACCGGGGAGCTGTTTTTT.

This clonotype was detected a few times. Written as DNA, the CDR3 is TGTGCCAGCAGCCCGGGGGCGGTAGCGGGAGGGCCGGGGGTCGGTAATGAGCAGTTCTTC. It codes for CASSPGAVAGGPGVGNEQFF. This chain links TRBV12-3 or TRBV12-4 with TRBJ2-1; 11 nucleotides align to TRBD2. The CDR3 has 20 residues. V shed 6 bases, J shed 7 bases, and the junction held 23 bases outside the gene matches.

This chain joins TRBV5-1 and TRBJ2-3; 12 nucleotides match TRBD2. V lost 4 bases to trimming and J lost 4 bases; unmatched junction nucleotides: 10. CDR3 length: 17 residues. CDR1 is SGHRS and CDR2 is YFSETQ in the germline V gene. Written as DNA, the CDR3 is TGCGCCAGCAGCATATCTCCTAGCGGGAGGGCCTCAGATACGCAGTATTTT. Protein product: CASSISPSGRASDTQYF.

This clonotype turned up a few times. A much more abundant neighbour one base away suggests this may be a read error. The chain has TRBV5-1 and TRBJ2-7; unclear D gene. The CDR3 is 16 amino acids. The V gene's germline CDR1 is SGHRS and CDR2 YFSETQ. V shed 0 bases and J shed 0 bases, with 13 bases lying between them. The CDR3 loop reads CASSLVPEFSSYEQYF. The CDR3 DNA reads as TGCGCCAGCAGCTTGGTCCCAGAATTTAGCTCCTACGAGCAGTACTTC.

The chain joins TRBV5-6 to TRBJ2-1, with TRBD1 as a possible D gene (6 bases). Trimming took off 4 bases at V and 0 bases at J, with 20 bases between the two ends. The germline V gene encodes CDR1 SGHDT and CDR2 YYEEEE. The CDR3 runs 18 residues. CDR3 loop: CASSPETTGSYSYNEQFF. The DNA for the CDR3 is TGTGCCAGCAGCCCGGAGACGACAGGAAGTTACTCCTACAATGAGCAGTTCTTC.

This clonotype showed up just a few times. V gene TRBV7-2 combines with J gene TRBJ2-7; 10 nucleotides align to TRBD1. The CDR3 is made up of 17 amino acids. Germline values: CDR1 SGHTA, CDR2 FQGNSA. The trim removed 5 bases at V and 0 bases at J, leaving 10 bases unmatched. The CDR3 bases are TGTGCCAGCAGCCTCGACCTAGGGACAGGGGCCTCCTACGAGCAGTACTTC. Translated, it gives CASSLDLGTGASYEQYF.

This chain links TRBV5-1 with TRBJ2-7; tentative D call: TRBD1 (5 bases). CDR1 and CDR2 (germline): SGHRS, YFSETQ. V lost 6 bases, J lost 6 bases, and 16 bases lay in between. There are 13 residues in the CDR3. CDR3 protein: CASMGQLVREQYF. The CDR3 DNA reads TGCGCCAGCATGGGGCAGCTAGTTCGCGAGCAGTACTTC.

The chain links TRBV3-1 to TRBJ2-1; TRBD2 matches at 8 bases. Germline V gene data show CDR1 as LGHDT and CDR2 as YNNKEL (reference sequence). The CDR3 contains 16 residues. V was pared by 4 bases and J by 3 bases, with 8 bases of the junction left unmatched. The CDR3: CASSRMLAGLYNEQFF. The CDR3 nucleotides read TGTGCCAGCAGCCGGATGCTAGCGGGCCTCTACAATGAGCAGTTCTTC.

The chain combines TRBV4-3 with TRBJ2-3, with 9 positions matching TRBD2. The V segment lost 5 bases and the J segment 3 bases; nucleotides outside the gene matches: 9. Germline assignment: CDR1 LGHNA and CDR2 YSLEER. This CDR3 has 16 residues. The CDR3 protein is CASSVAGTSKTDTQYF. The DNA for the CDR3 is TGCGCCAGCAGCGTAGCTGGGACTAGCAAGACAGATACGCAGTATTTT.

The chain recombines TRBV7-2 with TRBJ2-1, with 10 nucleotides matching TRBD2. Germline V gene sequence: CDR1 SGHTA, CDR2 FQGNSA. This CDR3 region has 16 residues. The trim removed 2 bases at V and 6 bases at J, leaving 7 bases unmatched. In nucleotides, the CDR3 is TGTGCCAGCAGCTTATACGCTAGCGGGAGCCTCAATGAGCAGTTCTTC. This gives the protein CASSLYASGSLNEQFF.

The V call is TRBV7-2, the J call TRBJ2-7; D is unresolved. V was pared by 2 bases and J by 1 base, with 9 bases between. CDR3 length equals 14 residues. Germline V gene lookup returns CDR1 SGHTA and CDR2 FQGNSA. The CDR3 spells CASSLTASSYEQYF. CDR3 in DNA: TGTGCCAGCAGCTTAACTGCTTCATCCTACGAGCAGTACTTC. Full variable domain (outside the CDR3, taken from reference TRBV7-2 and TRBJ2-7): GAGVSQSPSNKVTEKGKDVELRCDPISGHTALYWYRQSLGQGLEFLIYFQGNSAPDKSGLPSDRFSAERTGGSVSTLTIQRTQQEDSAVYLCASSLTASSYEQYFGPGTRLTVT.

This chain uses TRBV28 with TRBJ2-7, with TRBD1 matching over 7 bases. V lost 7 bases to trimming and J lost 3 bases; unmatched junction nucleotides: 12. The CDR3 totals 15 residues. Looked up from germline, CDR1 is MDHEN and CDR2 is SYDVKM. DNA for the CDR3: TGTGCCAGCACCCCGTCAGGGCAGGGGGACTACGAGCAGTACTTC. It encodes CASTPSGQGDYEQYF.

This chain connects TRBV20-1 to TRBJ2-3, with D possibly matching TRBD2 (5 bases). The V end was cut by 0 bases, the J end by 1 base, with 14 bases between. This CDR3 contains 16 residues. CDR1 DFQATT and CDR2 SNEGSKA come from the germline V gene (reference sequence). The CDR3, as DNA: TGCAGTGCTAGAGATCCCAGCGGAAAACGCACAGATACGCAGTATTTT. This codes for CSARDPSGKRTDTQYF.

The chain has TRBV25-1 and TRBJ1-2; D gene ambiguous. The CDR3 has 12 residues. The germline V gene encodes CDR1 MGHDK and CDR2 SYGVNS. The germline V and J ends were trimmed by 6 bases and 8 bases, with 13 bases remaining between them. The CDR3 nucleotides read TGTGCCAGCAGGGAGTCTTCGACAGGCTACACCTTC. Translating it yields CASRESSTGYTF.

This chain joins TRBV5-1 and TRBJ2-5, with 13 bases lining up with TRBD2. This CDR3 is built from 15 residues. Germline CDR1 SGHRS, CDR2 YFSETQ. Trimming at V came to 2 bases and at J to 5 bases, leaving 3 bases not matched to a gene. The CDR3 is CASSFTSGRVETQYF. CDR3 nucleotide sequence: TGCGCCAGCAGCTTTACTAGCGGGAGGGTGGAGACCCAGTACTTC.

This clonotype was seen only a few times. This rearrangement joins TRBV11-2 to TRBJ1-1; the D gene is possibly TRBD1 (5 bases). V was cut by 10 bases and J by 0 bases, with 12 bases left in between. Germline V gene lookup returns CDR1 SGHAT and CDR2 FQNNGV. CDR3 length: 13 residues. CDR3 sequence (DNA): TGTGCCACCCGAAGGGACCTGAACACTGAAGCTTTCTTT. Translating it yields CATRRDLNTEAFF.

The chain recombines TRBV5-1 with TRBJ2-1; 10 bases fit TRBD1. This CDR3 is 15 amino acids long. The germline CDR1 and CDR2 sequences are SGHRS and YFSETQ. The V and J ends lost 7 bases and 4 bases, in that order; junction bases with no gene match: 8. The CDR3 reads CASLSGQGSYNEQFF. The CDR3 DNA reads TGCGCCAGCCTATCGGGACAGGGGTCATACAATGAGCAGTTCTTC.

The CDR3 protein is CASSLQSSGSGELFF. The CDR3 DNA reads TGTGCCAGCAGCTTACAATCTAGCGGTTCCGGGGAGCTGTTTTTT. The gene calls are TRBV7-2 and TRBJ2-2; TRBD2 matches 7 bases. Trimming removed 2 bases from V and 6 bases from J; junction bases left unmatched: 6. Germline CDR1 SGHTA, CDR2 FQGNSA. This CDR3 is 15 amino acids long.